The source of this T cell receptor beta chain is a study of blood T cell repertoires in COVID-19. Study background: There were acute and convalescent COVID-19 samples, and they came from the United States, Italy and Spain.

Trimming stripped 5 bases from V and 1 base from J, with 8 bases between. The CDR3 is made up of 13 amino acids. Germline assignment: CDR1 KGHSY and CDR2 FQNENV. Here immunoSEQ multiplex PCR was the method, and the copy in TCRdb shows in-frame clones only, minus some. The table lists 70,000 or so clones, roughly 80% of them singletons. This clone was seen a handful of times. This chain joins TRBV16 and TRBJ2-5; maybe TRBD1 (6 bases). Sequenced input: peripheral blood. The sequence derives from a man between 60 and 75 years old with COVID-19, enrolled during active disease. CDR3 DNA sequence: TGTGCCAGCAGCGTGGGGGCCCAAGAGACCCAGTACTTC. Translating it yields CASSVGAQETQYF.